Detailed here is one TCR beta chain. This sample was included in a study of blood T cell repertoires in COVID-19. The overall study: Acute and convalescent COVID-19 samples came from the United States, Italy and Spain. PBMCs, B-cell-depleted T cells, or T cells were the source of the cDNA or gDNA that made up the material.

Cohort allocation depended upon clinical history that participants reported. Trimming removed 0 bases from V and 0 bases from J, with 14 bases in between. Germline V gives CDR1 GTSNPN, CDR2 SVGIG (reference sequence). The length of the CDR3 is 16 residues. Data came from immunoSEQ multiplex PCR; TCRdb stores just in-frame clones and leaves some out. This sample yields approximately 260,000 clones, of which about 80% are seen a single time; about 3.5% belongs to the top ten. This chain connects TRBV30 to TRBJ1-1; D is perhaps TRBD1 (6 bases). Sequenced sample: PBMCs or T cells enriched from blood (not recorded which). The TCR was taken from a middle-aged man who had recovered from COVID-19. The CDR3 bases are TGTGCCTGGAGTGTACTCGCAGGGGCCCTGAACACTGAAGCTTTCTTT. Translation: CAWSVLAGALNTEAFF.